A selection of T cell receptor beta chains follows, all from one sample in a study of shared clonotypes between healthy human individuals. The table came from immunoSEQ multiplex PCR; TCRdb's copy has only in-frame clones and leaves some out. The sample holds about 380,000 clones; around 96% are singletons and the top ten take about 0.32%. Sequencing used memory CD8+ T cells sorted from blood. These receptors all come from a man aged 30 to 45 in good health. CDR3s include the opening cysteine and the closing phenylalanine or tryptophan. D genes are given only for firm matches. The listing skips clone size in some rows; elsewhere it reads once, few, many or a size class.

D gene	clone size	J gene	V gene	CDR3 protein	CDR3 DNA
TRBD2	.	TRBJ2-3	TRBV4-2	CASSQEPPYLAGDRTDTQYF	TGTGCCAGCAGCCAAGAGCCCCCTTACCTAGCGGGAGATCGCACAGATACGCAGTATTTT
.	.	TRBJ2-4	TRBV2	CASSDPRDTKNIQYF	TGTGCCAGCAGTGATCCCCGGGACACGAAAAACATTCAGTACTTC
TRBD1	.	TRBJ1-1	TRBV2	CASTLPGQDTEAFF	TGTGCCAGCACCCTACCGGGACAGGACACTGAAGCTTTCTTT
.	.	TRBJ1-1	TRBV2	CASMDRRDTEAFF	TGTGCCAGCATGGATCGGAGGGACACTGAAGCTTTCTTT
.	.	TRBJ2-3	TRBV10-2	CASSVDRPPGTDTQYF	TGCGCCAGCAGTGTCGACAGACCTCCTGGCACAGATACGCAGTATTTT
.	.	TRBJ2-2	TRBV29-1	CSVESALVGCTGELFF	TGCAGCGTTGAAAGCGCGCTAGTGGGGTGCACCGGGGAGCTGTTTTTT
TRBD2	.	TRBJ2-7	TRBV2	CASAGTSGSYEQYF	TGTGCCAGCGCCGGGACTAGCGGTTCCTACGAGCAGTACTTC
.	.	TRBJ2-5	TRBV7-6	CASSFNNGVGETQYF	TGTGCCAGCAGCTTTAACAACGGGGTCGGAGAGACCCAGTACTTC
.	.	TRBJ1-2	TRBV6-1	CASSHIGNYGYTF	TGTGCCAGCAGCCATATAGGCAACTATGGCTACACCTTC
TRBD2	.	TRBJ2-7	TRBV19	CASSISGRANEQYF	TGTGCCAGTAGTATCTCCGGGAGGGCAAACGAGCAGTACTTC
TRBD1	.	TRBJ1-2	TRBV28	CASRPTGEVYGYTF	TGTGCCAGCAGGCCAACAGGGGAAGTCTATGGCTACACCTTC
TRBD1	.	TRBJ1-1	TRBV14	CASSQEDRLPYTEAFF	TGTGCCAGCAGCCAAGAGGACAGGCTCCCATACACTGAAGCTTTCTTT
.	.	TRBJ2-5	TRBV10-3	CAISEGLGQETQYF	TGTGCCATCAGTGAGGGTTTGGGACAAGAGACCCAGTACTTC
.	.	TRBJ1-1	TRBV5-1	CASSFLQGMTEAFF	TGCGCCAGCAGCTTCCTGCAGGGGATGACTGAAGCTTTCTTT
TRBD1	.	TRBJ1-5	TRBV9	CASSGQGDSQPQHF	TGTGCCAGCAGCGGACAGGGTGATAGTCAGCCCCAGCATTTT
.	.	TRBJ1-2	TRBV11-2	CATEGRAYGYTF	TGTGCCACAGAGGGTAGGGCGTATGGCTACACCTTC
TRBD1	.	TRBJ2-7	TRBV30	CAWRGRGQERKSIYEQYF	TGTGCCTGGAGGGGAAGGGGGCAGGAGCGAAAGTCAATCTACGAGCAGTACTTC
TRBD2	.	TRBJ2-1	TRBV7-2	CASSSGLVVSYNEQFF	TGTGCCAGCAGCTCCGGACTAGTAGTCTCCTACAATGAGCAGTTCTTC
.	.	TRBJ2-7	TRBV28	CASSGVGFYEQYF	TGTGCCAGCAGCGGGGTAGGATTCTACGAGCAGTACTTC
.	once	TRBJ1-2	TRBV30	CAWTLSNYGYTF	TGTGCCTGGACACTGTCTAACTATGGCTACACCTTC
TRBD2	.	TRBJ2-7	TRBV10-3	CAISVQLAGVNEQYF	TGTGCCATCAGTGTCCAACTAGCGGGAGTCAACGAGCAGTACTTC
.	.	TRBJ2-7	TRBV2	CASSELLHRRWGYEQYF	TGTGCCAGCAGTGAACTCCTTCACAGGCGTTGGGGGTACGAGCAGTACTTC
.	.	TRBJ1-4	TRBV6-5	CASSYSMGKGVLFF	TGTGCCAGCAGTTACTCGATGGGGAAGGGAGTACTGTTTTTT
TRBD2	.	TRBJ2-5	TRBV5-6	CASAAPGLAEETQYF	TGTGCCAGCGCAGCCCCGGGACTAGCGGAAGAGACCCAGTACTTC